This T cell receptor beta chain came from a study of identical twins. This clonotype was counted between two and nine times. The germline V gene has CDR1 SGHRS and CDR2 YFSETQ. The V gene lost 0 bases and the J gene lost 0 bases, with 17 bases spanning the gap. This CDR3 region has 18 residues. TCRdb re-called the 5' RACE reads through MiXCR, storing one row per CDR3 protein. The repertoire includes about 720,000 distinct CDR3 sequences, roughly 18% of them detected once, and 13% sits in the top ten. This sample also belongs to another study, concerning T cells expressing NK-cell markers.

This chain uses TRBV5-1 with TRBJ2-3; a weak D match, TRBD2 (6 bases). The TCR comes from a woman between 18 and 30 years old in good health. The sequenced sample consisted of PBMCs. The CDR3: CASSLAGSLRGSTDTQYF. The CDR3 coding sequence is TGCGCCAGCAGCTTGGCCGGAAGTTTGCGGGGTAGCACAGATACGCAGTATTTT.